The sequence of this T cell receptor (beta chain) was determined in a study of blood T cell repertoires in COVID-19. At the level of the study: The study drew acute and convalescent COVID-19 samples from the United States, Italy and Spain.

The CDR3 covers 16 residues. Looked up from germline, CDR1 is LGHDT and CDR2 is YNNKEL (reference sequence). V shed 1 base, J shed 5 bases, and the junction held 4 bases outside the gene matches. Authors' methods: Reference gene primer amplification in the assay estimated nucleated cell counts. Libraries were prepared by immunoSEQ multiplex PCR; TCRdb keeps only in-frame clonotypes and omits some of them. Clone size and the V and J calls come from that table; the DNA yielded D and trimming. Counted here are over 150,000 clones, approximately 84% occurring once; the ten biggest clones make up over 12%.

Specimen: peripheral blood. The clonotype was recovered from a man between 18 and 35 years old with active or convalescent COVID-19. V is TRBV3-1 (or the pseudogene TRBV3-2) and J is TRBJ2-1; 11 bases agree with TRBD2. The CDR3 DNA reads TGTGCCAGCAGCCAAGGAGGTAGCGGGGGGGACAATGAGCAGTTCTTC. Encoded protein: CASSQGGSGGDNEQFF.